This T cell receptor (beta chain) is drawn from a study of T cell responses to AZD1222 COVID-19 vaccine. Produced via immunoSEQ multiplex PCR; TCRdb's table is partial and in-frame only. The sample carries 78,000 or so clones, about nine tenths recorded once. This CDR3 spans 15 amino acids. In germline, CDR1 is GTSNPN, CDR2 SVGIG (reference sequence). V was clipped by 6 bases and J by 4 bases, with 18 bases between them. V is TRBV30 and J is TRBJ1-4; the D is unclear. The clonotype comes from an adult in good health. The sample consisted of peripheral blood, taken on day 0 of AZD1222 vaccination. The CDR3 protein is CACPPSIGDNEKLFF. CDR3 DNA sequence: TGTGCCTGCCCCCCTTCTATCGGGGATAATGAAAAACTGTTTTTT.